The following is a T cell receptor (beta chain) sequence with its context. Its antigen remains unknown. Both 60 Vbeta primers and 13 Jbeta primers went into the PCR. Assay: immunoSEQ multiplex PCR; the TCRdb copy retains only in-frame clones and omits some. The sample has 98,000 or so clones; about 80% are singletons. These data are taken from a study of cytomegalovirus exposure and HLA in healthy donors. The CDR3 contains 14 residues. Germline CDR1 reads SGHRS; CDR2 reads YFSETQ. The V end lost 0 bases, the J end lost 4 bases, and 10 bases lay between the germline ends. Study-level findings and limits: Earlier findings revealed that most TCR beta V segments proved productive either about 87% or about 30% of the time. Further analysis, carried out later, found HLA-associated TCR beta chains more clonally expanded than equally common other chains.

Whereas donors were nominally healthy upon sampling, unrecorded immune exposures were probable. This receptor was identified in a middle-aged man in good health and CMV-seronegative. The J gene is TRBJ1-1, the V gene TRBV5-1; D is unclear. Sequenced input: PBMCs. CDR3 sequence reads: CASSLDWAGTEAFF. CDR3 bases: TGCGCCAGCAGCTTGGATTGGGCTGGCACTGAAGCTTTCTTT.